The sequence of this T cell receptor (beta chain) was determined in a study of T cell responses to AZD1222 COVID-19 vaccine. Study-wide results and caveats: Elevations in Spike-specific TCR breadth and depth followed administration of two AZD1222 doses. White British ancestry dominated among donors, who included more females, and clonal diversity was possibly underestimated.

The germline CDR1 and CDR2 sequences are SGDLS and YYNGEE. The CDR3 consists of 14 residues. The V segment lost 2 bases and the J segment 5 bases; nucleotides outside the gene matches: 6. Using immunoSEQ multiplex PCR, the repertoire was profiled, and TCRdb retains in-frame clones only, with some absent. This table holds about 130,000 clones, about 94% found once. Worth noting for this clone: What it binds is not known.

The material was peripheral blood, obtained on day 0 of AZD1222 vaccination. The rearrangement links TRBV9 to TRBJ1-1, with 7 nucleotides matching TRBD1. The sequence came from an adult in good health. The CDR3 here is CASSVAPQGTEAFF. The CDR3 DNA follows: TGTGCCAGCAGCGTCGCCCCACAGGGGACTGAAGCTTTCTTT.